These T cell receptor beta chains were read from a single sample in a study of blood T cell repertoires in COVID-19. This table comes from immunoSEQ multiplex PCR, and its TCRdb copy is limited to in-frame clones, with some not included. The data contain hundreds of thousands of clones, 85% of them singletons. What was sequenced was peripheral blood. All receptors derive from a man between 45 and 60 years old with active or convalescent COVID-19. Both conserved end residues are part of each CDR3. A D gene is named only where the DNA matches it firmly. Only some rows state a clone size, as once, few, many or a class for expanded clones.

TRBV18,TRBD1,NA,TRBJ2-1,15,TGTGCCAGCTCACCAGGGACAGGGGCTCTATGGGAGCAGTTCTTC,CASSPGTGALWEQFF
TRBV4-2,TRBD1,NA,TRBJ1-5,15,TGTGCCAGCAGCCTCCATCGACAGGGCCAACAGCCCCAGCATTTT,CASSLHRQGQQPQHF
TRBV15,TRBD2,NA,TRBJ2-5,18,TGTGCCACCAGCAGAGACCTGGGGACTAGCGGGAGGGAGGAGACCCAGTACTTC,CATSRDLGTSGREETQYF
TRBV4-3,NA,NA,TRBJ2-2,13,TGCGCCAGCAGCCCCGAGGGTTGGGGGGAGCTGTTTTTT,CASSPEGWGELFF
TRBV5-5,NA,once,TRBJ2-5,16,TGTGCCAGCAGCTTGGGGGCGGGGGCAGCCCAAGAGACCCAGTACTTC,CASSLGAGAAQETQYF
TRBV7-3,NA,NA,TRBJ2-3,16,TGTGCCAGCAGCATTACAGGGGGGGCTAGCACAGATACGCAGTATTTT,CASSITGGASTDTQYF
TRBV19,TRBD2,NA,TRBJ2-5,15,TGTGCCAGTAGTGTCCCCCGCGGGGGGGGAGAGACCCAGTACTTC,CASSVPRGGGETQYF
TRBV18,NA,NA,TRBJ1-1,14,TGTGCCAGCTCCGCGCCAGGCCTGAACACTGAAGCTTTCTTT,CASSAPGLNTEAFF
TRBV30,NA,NA,TRBJ1-2,17,TGTGCCTGGAGTGTCTGGGGGGGCGTCGAAGCTAACTATGGCTACACCTTC,CAWSVWGGVEANYGYTF
TRBV7-9,NA,NA,TRBJ2-1,17,TGTGCCAGCAGCTTTAGCACTGTCCCCCCGTTTTACAATGAGCAGTTCTTC,CASSFSTVPPFYNEQFF
TRBV9,NA,NA,TRBJ2-5,15,TGTGCCAGCAGCGTAGAGGGGCAGGAGGGAGAGACCCAGTACTTC,CASSVEGQEGETQYF
TRBV7-2,TRBD2,NA,TRBJ2-2,17,TGTGCCAGCAGCCCACCAGCGGGAGGGACGAACACCGGGGAGCTGTTTTTT,CASSPPAGGTNTGELFF
TRBV4-2,NA,NA,TRBJ1-1,14,TGTGCCAGCAGCCAAGATATGGCGAACACTGAAGCTTTCTTT,CASSQDMANTEAFF
TRBV4-1,NA,NA,TRBJ2-7,15,TGCGCCAGCAGCCAAGATCGAGGAGTGGGCTACGAGCAGTACTTC,CASSQDRGVGYEQYF
TRBV19,NA,NA,TRBJ1-5,15,TGTGCCAGTAGTATGGACATGATCGGCAATCAGCCCCAGCATTTT,CASSMDMIGNQPQHF
TRBV11-3,NA,NA,TRBJ2-1,14,TGTGCCAGCAGCTTGGCTAGCTATGGCAATGAGCAGTTCTTC,CASSLASYGNEQFF
TRBV10-3,TRBD1,NA,TRBJ2-3,14,TGTGCCATCAGGGACAGGGGGTCCACAGATACGCAGTATTTT,CAIRDRGSTDTQYF
TRBV28,NA,NA,TRBJ2-7,16,TGTGCCAGCAGTCCCCTGACACGGGACACAACCTACGAGCAGTACTTC,CASSPLTRDTTYEQYF
TRBV6-5,TRBD2,few,TRBJ2-7,15,TGTGCCAGCAGTTCACAAGCGGGAGGGCCTTACGAGCAGTACTTC,CASSSQAGGPYEQYF
TRBV9,NA,few,TRBJ2-3,14,TGTGCCAGCAGCGTAGACGGGTACACAGATACGCAGTATTTT,CASSVDGYTDTQYF
TRBV6-1,NA,NA,TRBJ1-1,16,TGTGCCAGCAGTGAGTGGGGGAGGCGGGGAGGCACTGAAGCTTTCTTT,CASSEWGRRGGTEAFF
TRBV12-3/TRBV12-4,NA,NA,TRBJ1-1,13,TGTGCCAGCAGTGGGGGGGGAGTGGCTGAAGCTTTCTTT,CASSGGGVAEAFF
TRBV11-2,NA,NA,TRBJ2-1,17,TGTGCCAGCAGCCCAGGTCGGGGGTCCCCCTCCTACAATGAGCAGTTCTTC,CASSPGRGSPSYNEQFF
TRBV12-3/TRBV12-4,NA,NA,TRBJ1-1,12,TGTGCCAGCAGTCCGGGGTACACTGAAGCTTTCTTT,CASSPGYTEAFF
TRBV18,TRBD1,NA,TRBJ2-4,14,TGTGCCAGCTCACCACGACAGGGGGCGGACATTCAGTACTTC,CASSPRQGADIQYF
TRBV7-8,TRBD1,NA,TRBJ2-6,21,TGTGCCAGCAGCTTAGCCCGGCATAGACAGGGGGCGTTCTCTGGGGCCAACGTCCTGACTTTC,CASSLARHRQGAFSGANVLTF
TRBV7-6,TRBD1,few,TRBJ2-7,14,TGTGCCAGCAGCTCCTGGACAGGGGAAAATGAGCAGTACTTC,CASSSWTGENEQYF
TRBV18,TRBD2,NA,TRBJ2-1,17,TGTGCCAGCTCACCACGGGCATCTAGCGGGACCTACAATGAGCAGTTCTTC,CASSPRASSGTYNEQFF
TRBV20-1,NA,NA,TRBJ2-7,16,TGCAGTGCTAGTCCCTTGCCCGGGGTGGTCGCCTACGAGCAGTACTTC,CSASPLPGVVAYEQYF
TRBV30,NA,NA,TRBJ2-7,13,TGTGCCTGGAGTTTGGGAGGCGGGTACGAGCAGTACTTC,CAWSLGGGYEQYF
TRBV7-9,TRBD2,NA,TRBJ2-1,15,TGTGCCAGCAGCCGTGGACTAGACCAAAACAATGAGCAGTTCTTC,CASSRGLDQNNEQFF
TRBV4-1,TRBD2,NA,TRBJ2-1,16,TGCGCCAGCAGTCTCACACTAGCGGAGGCCTACAATGAGCAGTTCTTC,CASSLTLAEAYNEQFF
TRBV28,NA,NA,TRBJ2-7,11,TGTGCCAGCAGCCACTCCTACGAGCAGTACTTC,CASSHSYEQYF
TRBV7-2,NA,NA,TRBJ2-5,12,TGTGCCAGCAGCTCGTACTTTGGGACCCAGTACTTC,CASSSYFGTQYF
TRBV7-9,NA,NA,TRBJ1-1,12,TGTGCCAGCACCCCTACGAACACTGAAGCTTTCTTT,CASTPTNTEAFF